Listed here are 28 T cell receptor beta chains from one sample, sequenced in a study of T cells after yellow fever vaccination. A single record per CDR3 protein comes from TCRdb applying MiXCR to the 5' RACE reads. Of 500,000 to 650,000 distinct CDR3 sequences in the sample, over 9% were seen once. The material was PBMCs, obtained on the day of the yellow fever booster vaccination. The receptors come from a man aged 30-40 years who received the YFV17D yellow fever vaccine.

This clonotype was counted a few times. The chain couples TRBV12-3 or TRBV12-4 to TRBJ2-3, with D perhaps TRBD1 or TRBD2 (5 bases each). Trimming pared 6 bases from V and 0 bases from J, leaving 10 bases between. The CDR3 sequence is 14 residues long. The CDR3 DNA reads TGTGCCAGCAGACCCCGGGACAGCACAGATACGCAGTATTTT. Protein: CASRPRDSTDTQYF.

In its sample, this clonotype was seen many times. The CDR3 protein is CATSKGRADESFYNEQFF. Here the CDR3 DNA reads TGTGCCACCAGCAAGGGGAGGGCAGACGAATCTTTTTACAATGAGCAGTTCTTC. The chain links TRBV15 to TRBJ2-1; 7 bases align to TRBD2. From germline, CDR1 is LNHNV and CDR2 YYDKDF (reference sequence). V shed 4 bases, J shed 4 bases, and the junction held 16 bases outside the gene matches. The CDR3 has 18 residues.

This clonotype occurred a few times. The chain employs TRBV10-3 and TRBJ2-3; TRBD1 aligns across 11 bases. CDR1 is ENHRY and CDR2 is SYGVKD in the germline V gene. V dropped 10 bases and J dropped 0; count of bases not matched to a gene: 15. The CDR3 covers 18 residues. This CDR3 is CATRRTGGMGGSTDTQYF. The CDR3, as DNA: TGTGCCACTCGAAGGACAGGGGGCATGGGGGGCAGCACAGATACGCAGTATTTT.

This clonotype was counted a few times. V and J are TRBV16 and TRBJ1-2; a possible D gene is TRBD1 (5 bases). Between the trimmed V and J ends, which lost 4 bases and 8 bases, there was a span of 11 bases. CDR3 length equals 12 residues. Looked up from germline, CDR1 is KGHSY and CDR2 is FQNENV. CDR3 sequence (DNA): TGTGCCAGCAGCCCGGCCCAGGGAGGCTACACCTTC. It codes for CASSPAQGGYTF.

The V call is TRBV6-5, the J call TRBJ2-2, with D possibly matching TRBD2 (5 bases). This CDR3 has 11 amino acids. Germline assignment: CDR1 MNHEY and CDR2 SVGAGI. The CDR3 spells CGVRSGWELFF. CDR3 nucleotides: TGTGGGGTTCGATCGGGATGGGAGCTGTTTTTT.

In its sample, this clonotype was seen a few times. The CDR3 region is CASSYSGLQTQYF. The CDR3 DNA reads as TGTGCCAGCAGTTACTCCGGGTTACAGACCCAGTACTTC. The V call is TRBV6-6, the J call TRBJ2-5; D call uncertain. The CDR3 covers 13 residues. CDR1 is MNHNY and CDR2 is SVGAGI in the germline V gene (reference sequence). The V and J ends lost 0 bases and 6 bases respectively, with 8 bases between them.

The rearrangement links TRBV5-5 to TRBJ1-1, with 7 nucleotides matching TRBD1. The CDR3 runs to 13 residues. The trim removed 6 bases at V and 8 bases at J, leaving 10 bases unmatched. CDR1 is SGHKS, CDR2 YYEKEE, per germline (reference sequence). The CDR3: CASTATGDIEAFF. CDR3 nucleotide sequence: TGTGCCAGCACCGCTACAGGGGATATCGAAGCTTTCTTT.

V and J are TRBV19 and TRBJ2-2, with D tentatively TRBD1 (5 bases). Trimming removed 1 base from V and 4 bases from J, with 13 bases in between. Germline V lookup: CDR1 LNHDA, CDR2 SQIVND (reference sequence). The CDR3 extends over 16 amino acids. This chain's CDR3 is CASSIGTGVGTGELFF. The CDR3 nucleotides read TGTGCCAGTAGTATAGGCACAGGAGTGGGCACCGGGGAGCTGTTTTTT.

This clonotype was found a few times. This chain connects TRBV27 to TRBJ2-7; D may be TRBD1 (5 bases). CDR3 size: 14 residues. Between the trimmed V and J ends, which lost 2 bases and 5 bases, there was a span of 13 bases. Germline loops: CDR1 MNHEY, CDR2 SMNVEV (reference sequence). CDR3 residues: CASSLTGVVHEQYF. As DNA, the CDR3 is TGTGCCAGCAGTTTAACAGGTGTCGTTCACGAGCAGTACTTC.

This clonotype was detected only a few times. The V gene is TRBV6-2 or TRBV6-3, the J gene TRBJ2-1, with TRBD2 matching over 12 bases. Looked up from germline, CDR1 is MNHEY and CDR2 is SVGEGT. This CDR3 is 15 amino acids long. V gave up 6 bases and J gave up 7 bases; unmatched junction bases: 7. For the CDR3, the DNA is TGTGCCAGCAGCCCGACTAGCGGGAGAAGAAATGAGCAGTTCTTC. Its translation is CASSPTSGRRNEQFF.

This chain links TRBV7-8 with TRBJ2-3; 9 bases are shared with TRBD2. The CDR3 extends over 16 amino acids. Germline values: CDR1 SGHVS, CDR2 FQNEAQ. Germline trimming cut 1 base from V and 4 bases from J; bases unmatched to any gene: 6. The chain's CDR3 is CASSLVVAGVADTQYF. As DNA, the CDR3 is TGTGCCAGCAGCTTAGTTGTAGCGGGAGTAGCAGATACGCAGTATTTT.

The V call is TRBV12-3 or TRBV12-4, the J call TRBJ1-3, with TRBD1 matching 8 bases. The CDR3 length is 16 residues. V was pared by 3 bases and J by 4 bases, with 8 bases of the junction left unmatched. The CDR3: CASSFSVGTGGNTIYF. CDR3 DNA: TGTGCCAGCAGTTTCTCCGTCGGGACAGGAGGAAACACCATATATTTT.

This clonotype has a handful of counts. V is TRBV9 and J is TRBJ2-1, with TRBD2 as a possible D gene (5 bases). CDR1 SGDLS and CDR2 YYNGEE come from the germline V gene. Trimming removed 3 bases from V and 8 bases from J, with 21 bases in between. The CDR3 consists of 16 residues. The DNA of the CDR3 is TGTGCCAGCAGCGGATACTATAGCGAGAGTGAGGATGAGCAGTTCTTC. This gives the protein CASSGYYSESEDEQFF.

This rearrangement joins TRBV30 to TRBJ2-3, with 8 positions matching TRBD2. After removal of 2 bases from V and 3 bases from J, the junction contained 4 bases not matched to a gene. The CDR3 is 14 amino acids. Germline CDR1 reads GTSNPN; CDR2 reads SVGIG (reference sequence). DNA of the CDR3: TGTGCCTGGAGTTTCACGGGAGGGACAGATACGCAGTATTTT. It translates to CAWSFTGGTDTQYF.

This clonotype was seen a handful of times. Here the CDR3 reads CASSLDWGEHGEQFF. In nucleotides, the CDR3 is TGTGCCAGCAGCTTAGATTGGGGCGAACACGGCGAGCAGTTCTTC. The rearrangement links TRBV11-2 to TRBJ2-1, with a tentative D call TRBD1 (5 bases). Trimming took off 0 bases at V and 10 bases at J, with 16 bases between the two ends. Germline V gene data show CDR1 as SGHAT and CDR2 as FQNNGV. There are 15 residues in the CDR3.

This chain uses TRBV6-2 or TRBV6-3 with TRBJ2-7, with D unclear. V lost 2 bases and J lost 2, with 10 bases in between. Germline V gene data show CDR1 as MNHEY and CDR2 as SVGEGT. The CDR3 loop spans 14 amino acids. The CDR3 loop reads CASSYGVLAYEQYF. CDR3 bases: TGTGCCAGCAGTTACGGGGTTCTCGCCTACGAGCAGTACTTC.

This clonotype was detected many times. The rearrangement joins TRBV5-1 to TRBJ2-7, with 13 nucleotides matching TRBD2. The J segment lost 7 bases and the V segment lost 6 bases, leaving 7 bases of the junction unmatched. Germline V CDR1 and CDR2: SGHRS, YFSETQ. The length of the CDR3 is 14 residues. CDR3 DNA: TGCGCCAGCACCGGACTAGCGGGAGCGGATGAGCAGTACTTC. It specifies CASTGLAGADEQYF.

This clonotype was observed a handful of times. The chain links TRBV24-1 to TRBJ2-3, with D hard to call. V was trimmed by 9 bases and J by 6 bases, leaving 9 bases between them. CDR3 length equals 11 residues. The germline V gene has CDR1 KGHDR and CDR2 SFDVKD. The chain's CDR3 is CATPPLDTQYF. CDR3 nucleotides: TGTGCCACCCCACCTTTGGATACGCAGTATTTT.

This chain links TRBV6-2 or TRBV6-3 with TRBJ2-7; perhaps D is TRBD1 or TRBD2 (5 bases each). V dropped 7 bases and J dropped 3 bases, with 22 bases sitting between them. The germline gives CDR1 MNHEY, CDR2 SVGEGT. The CDR3 is made up of 16 amino acids. CDR3 sequence (DNA): TGTGCCAGCACCGACCCGGCCGGGACGGGCCTCTACGAGCAGTACTTC. Translation: CASTDPAGTGLYEQYF.

V usage is TRBV6-6 and J usage is TRBJ2-3; no definite D call. Germline V CDR1 and CDR2: MNHNY, SVGAGI (reference sequence). Between the trimmed V and J ends, which lost 10 bases and 4 bases, there was a span of 12 bases. This CDR3 comprises 12 residues. The CDR3 nucleotides are TGTGCCACGGGCCTTGTCCCAGATACGCAGTATTTT. Translation: CATGLVPDTQYF.

The CDR3: CASSLAGGPGDTQYF. The CDR3 DNA sequence: TGTGCCAGCAGCTTGGCGGGAGGGCCGGGAGATACGCAGTATTTT. V and J are TRBV11-2 and TRBJ2-3; TRBD2 matches 9 bases. The germline CDR1 and CDR2 sequences are SGHAT and FQNNGV. The CDR3 totals 15 residues. V was clipped by 3 bases and J by 5 bases; unmatched bases: 6.

The J gene is TRBJ2-7, the V gene TRBV14; 9 bases align to TRBD1. CDR1 and CDR2 (germline): SGHDN, FVKESK. The V gene end was trimmed by 2 bases and the J gene end by 5 bases; junction bases not matched to a gene: 4. The CDR3 covers 14 residues. CDR3 in amino acids: CASSQFRDRDEQYF. As DNA, the CDR3 is TGTGCCAGCAGCCAATTCCGGGACAGGGACGAGCAGTACTTC.

This clonotype was picked up many times. The chain recombines TRBV29-1 with TRBJ2-1, with TRBD2 matching 9 bases. CDR3 length: 12 residues. Looked up from germline, CDR1 is SQVTM and CDR2 is ANQGSEA. Trimming removed 6 bases from V and 6 bases from J; junction bases left unmatched: 3. CDR3 amino acids: CSVYSGSNEQFF. DNA of the CDR3: TGCAGCGTATATAGCGGGAGCAATGAGCAGTTCTTC.

This clonotype appeared a few times. The V call is TRBV18, the J call TRBJ1-4, with D unresolved. The CDR3 contains 13 residues. V dropped 7 bases and J dropped 0 bases, with 6 bases sitting between them. The germline V gene encodes CDR1 KGHSH and CDR2 LQKENI. CDR3 amino acids: CASFSATNEKLFF. CDR3 in DNA: TGTGCCAGCTTCTCCGCAACTAATGAAAAACTGTTTTTT.

This clonotype was counted only a few times. CDR3 nucleotide sequence: TGCGCCAGCAGCCTCCGGGACAAGGGCCTAAGGACTCCCTACGAGCAGTACTTC. Protein product: CASSLRDKGLRTPYEQYF. This chain joins TRBV5-1 and TRBJ2-7; D might be TRBD1 (6 bases). V lost 4 bases and J 2 bases, leaving 25 bases between the germline ends. The germline gives CDR1 SGHRS, CDR2 YFSETQ. This CDR3 is built from 18 residues.

Only a few counts were recorded for this clonotype. This sequence joins TRBV20-1 and TRBJ1-4; TRBD1 is a possible D gene (5 bases). Per germline, CDR1 DFQATT and CDR2 SNEGSKA (reference sequence). V gave up 5 bases and J gave up 2 bases, with 12 bases separating them. The CDR3 is made up of 14 amino acids. CDR3 sequence (DNA): TGCAGTGCTTCCCCGGGGGGGACTAATGAAAAACTGTTTTTT. This sequence encodes CSASPGGTNEKLFF.

The genes are TRBV19 and TRBJ1-5; TRBD1 matches 7 bases. The V gene end was trimmed by 3 bases and the J gene end by 4 bases; junction bases not matched to a gene: 3. The germline CDR1 and CDR2 sequences are LNHDA and SQIVND (reference sequence). The CDR3 is 14 amino acids. The CDR3 DNA reads as TGTGCCAGTAGTATGGGGACAGCTAATCAGCCCCAGCATTTT. Protein: CASSMGTANQPQHF.

This clonotype was detected only a few times. This chain joins TRBV7-2 and TRBJ2-7; 11 nucleotides align to TRBD2. The CDR3 is 15 amino acids. J lost 5 bases, V lost 4 bases, and 7 bases had no gene match. Germline loops: CDR1 SGHTA, CDR2 FQGNSA. CDR3 coding DNA: TGTGCCAGCAGCTCAATAGCGGGAGGGAGTAACGAGCAGTACTTC. Its protein is CASSSIAGGSNEQYF. Drawing the rest from reference TRBV7-2 and TRBJ2-7, the complete variable domain is GAGVSQSPSNKVTEKGKDVELRCDPISGHTALYWYRQSLGQGLEFLIYFQGNSAPDKSGLPSDRFSAERTGGSVSTLTIQRTQQEDSAVYLCASSSIAGGSNEQYFGPGTRLTVT.